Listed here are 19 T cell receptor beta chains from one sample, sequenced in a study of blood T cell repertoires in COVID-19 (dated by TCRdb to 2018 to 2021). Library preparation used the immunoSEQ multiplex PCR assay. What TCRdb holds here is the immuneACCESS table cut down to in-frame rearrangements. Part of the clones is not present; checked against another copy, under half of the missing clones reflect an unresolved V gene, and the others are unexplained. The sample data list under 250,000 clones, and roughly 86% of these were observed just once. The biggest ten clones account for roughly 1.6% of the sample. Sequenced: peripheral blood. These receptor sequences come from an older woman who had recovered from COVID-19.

The DNA for the CDR3 is TGTGCCAGCTCACCCTCGACAGGGATAGGCACAGATACGCAGTATTTT. Encoded protein: CASSPSTGIGTDTQYF. The chain couples TRBV18 to TRBJ2-3; 7 bases are a match to TRBD1. CDR3 length: 16 amino acids. The ends lost 3 bases at V and 1 base at J; junction bases unmatched: 7. Germline values: CDR1 KGHSH, CDR2 LQKENI.

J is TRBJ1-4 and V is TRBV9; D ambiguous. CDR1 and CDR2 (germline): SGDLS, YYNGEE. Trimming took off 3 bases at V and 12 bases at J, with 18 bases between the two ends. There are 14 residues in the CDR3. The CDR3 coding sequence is TGTGCCAGCAGCGCTCGCCCCAGGCATTCCGAACTGTTTTTT. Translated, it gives CASSARPRHSELFF.

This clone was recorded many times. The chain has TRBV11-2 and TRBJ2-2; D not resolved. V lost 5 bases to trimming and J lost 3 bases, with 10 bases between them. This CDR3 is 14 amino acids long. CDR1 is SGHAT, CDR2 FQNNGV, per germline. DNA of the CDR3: TGTGCCAGCAGCCTATTTGAGTACACCGGGGAGCTGTTTTTT. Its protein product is CASSLFEYTGELFF.

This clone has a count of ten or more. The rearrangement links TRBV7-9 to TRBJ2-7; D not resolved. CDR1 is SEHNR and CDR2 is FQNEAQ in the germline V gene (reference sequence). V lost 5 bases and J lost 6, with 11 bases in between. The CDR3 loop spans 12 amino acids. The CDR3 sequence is CASSLATGEQYF. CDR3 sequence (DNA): TGTGCCAGCAGCCTCGCCACTGGCGAGCAGTACTTC.

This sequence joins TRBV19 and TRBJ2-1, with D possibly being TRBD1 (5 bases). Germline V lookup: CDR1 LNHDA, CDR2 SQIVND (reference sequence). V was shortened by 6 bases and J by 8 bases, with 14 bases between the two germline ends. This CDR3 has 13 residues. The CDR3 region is CASSSIRVDEQFF. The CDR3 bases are TGTGCCAGTAGCAGCATCAGGGTCGATGAGCAGTTCTTC.

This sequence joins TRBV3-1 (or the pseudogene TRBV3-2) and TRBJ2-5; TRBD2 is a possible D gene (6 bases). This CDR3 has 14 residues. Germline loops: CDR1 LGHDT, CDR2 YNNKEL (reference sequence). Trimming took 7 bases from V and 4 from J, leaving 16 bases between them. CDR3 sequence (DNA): TGTGCCAGCACCCCGGGACTCAATCGAGAGACCCAGTACTTC. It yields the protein CASTPGLNRETQYF.

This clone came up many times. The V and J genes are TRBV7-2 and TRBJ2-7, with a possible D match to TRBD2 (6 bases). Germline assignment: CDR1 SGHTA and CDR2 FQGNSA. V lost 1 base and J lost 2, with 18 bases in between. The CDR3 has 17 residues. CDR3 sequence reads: CASSLVRFPSATYEQYF. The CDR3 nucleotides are TGTGCCAGCAGCTTAGTCAGATTTCCTAGCGCTACCTACGAGCAGTACTTC.

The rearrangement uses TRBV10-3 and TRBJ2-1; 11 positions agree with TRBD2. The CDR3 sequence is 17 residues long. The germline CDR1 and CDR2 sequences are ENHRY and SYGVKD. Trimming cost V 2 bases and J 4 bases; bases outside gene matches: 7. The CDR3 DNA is TGTGCCATCAGTGAGGGGTATCTAGCGGGGGGTTACAATGAGCAGTTCTTC. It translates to CAISEGYLAGGYNEQFF.

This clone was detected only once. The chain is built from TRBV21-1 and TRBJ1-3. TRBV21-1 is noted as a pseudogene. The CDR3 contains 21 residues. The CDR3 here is CASSNGERYPGEGLSGNTIYF. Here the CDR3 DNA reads TGTGCCAGCAGCAATGGGGAACGATATCCGGGAGAGGGCCTCTCTGGAAACACCATATATTTT.

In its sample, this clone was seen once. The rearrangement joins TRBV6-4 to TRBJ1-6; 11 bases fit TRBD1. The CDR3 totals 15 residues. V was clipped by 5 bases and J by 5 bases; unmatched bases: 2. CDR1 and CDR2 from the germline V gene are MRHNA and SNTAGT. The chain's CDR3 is CASSRDRGNNSPLHF. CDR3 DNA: TGTGCCAGCAGTCGGGACAGGGGGAATAATTCACCCCTCCACTTT.

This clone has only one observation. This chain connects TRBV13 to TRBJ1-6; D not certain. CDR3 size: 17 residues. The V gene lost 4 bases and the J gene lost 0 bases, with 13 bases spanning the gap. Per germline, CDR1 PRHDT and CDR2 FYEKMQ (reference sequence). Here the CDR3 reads CASSSLEGFSYNSPLHF. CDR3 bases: TGTGCCAGCAGCTCATTAGAGGGCTTCTCCTATAATTCACCCCTCCACTTT.

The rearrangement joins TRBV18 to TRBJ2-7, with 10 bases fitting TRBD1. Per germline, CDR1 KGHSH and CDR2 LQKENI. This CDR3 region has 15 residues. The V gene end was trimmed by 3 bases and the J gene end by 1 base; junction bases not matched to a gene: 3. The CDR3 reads CASSPDRGGSYEQYF. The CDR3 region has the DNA TGTGCCAGCTCACCGGACAGGGGGGGATCCTACGAGCAGTACTTC.

This CDR3 reads CASSPTGGLTDTQYF. The DNA for the CDR3 is TGTGCCAGCTCACCGACAGGGGGACTCACAGATACGCAGTATTTT. The gene calls are TRBV18 and TRBJ2-3; 9 bases agree with TRBD1. The J segment lost 2 bases and the V segment lost 3 bases, leaving 3 bases of the junction unmatched. Germline V CDR1 and CDR2: KGHSH, LQKENI. This CDR3 has 15 amino acids.

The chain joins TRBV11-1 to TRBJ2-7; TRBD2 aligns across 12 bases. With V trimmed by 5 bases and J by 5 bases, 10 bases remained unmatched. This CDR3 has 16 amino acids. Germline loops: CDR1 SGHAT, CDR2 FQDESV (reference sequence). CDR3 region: CASSQDLAGGRHEQYF. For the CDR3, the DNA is TGTGCCAGCAGCCAGGATCTAGCGGGGGGGCGACACGAGCAGTACTTC.

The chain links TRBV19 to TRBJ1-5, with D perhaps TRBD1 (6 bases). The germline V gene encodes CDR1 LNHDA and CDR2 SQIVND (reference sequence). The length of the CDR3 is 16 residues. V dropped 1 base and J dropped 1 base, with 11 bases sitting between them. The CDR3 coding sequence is TGTGCCAGTAGTATAGGGGGGCTCCCGAGCAATCAGCCCCAGCATTTT. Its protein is CASSIGGLPSNQPQHF.

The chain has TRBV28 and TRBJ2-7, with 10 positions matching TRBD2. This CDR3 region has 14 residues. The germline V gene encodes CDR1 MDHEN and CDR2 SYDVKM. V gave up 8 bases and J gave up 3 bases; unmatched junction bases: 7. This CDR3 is CASWGLAPVYEQYF. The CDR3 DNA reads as TGTGCCAGCTGGGGACTAGCGCCCGTCTACGAGCAGTACTTC.

In nucleotides, the CDR3 is TGTGCCACCCGACAGGGGACTTACAATGAGCAGTTCTTC. The encoded protein is CATRQGTYNEQFF. The gene calls are TRBV12-3 or TRBV12-4 and TRBJ2-1; 8 nucleotides line up with TRBD1. This CDR3 spans 13 amino acids. Germline trimming cut 10 bases from V and 4 bases from J; bases unmatched to any gene: 6.

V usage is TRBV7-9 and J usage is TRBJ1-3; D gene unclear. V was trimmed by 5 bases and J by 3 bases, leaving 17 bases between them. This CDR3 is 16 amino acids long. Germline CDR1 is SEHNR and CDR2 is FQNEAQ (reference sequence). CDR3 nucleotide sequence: TGTGCCAGCAGCCCCTCGAGAGGGTGGGGTGGAAACACCATATATTTT. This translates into CASSPSRGWGGNTIYF. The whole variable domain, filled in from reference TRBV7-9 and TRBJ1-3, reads DTGVSQNPRHKITKRGQNVTFRCDPISEHNRLYWYRQTLGQGPEFLTYFQNEAQLEKSRLLSDRFSAERPKGSFSTLEIQRTEQGDSAMYLCASSPSRGWGGNTIYFGEGSWLTVV.

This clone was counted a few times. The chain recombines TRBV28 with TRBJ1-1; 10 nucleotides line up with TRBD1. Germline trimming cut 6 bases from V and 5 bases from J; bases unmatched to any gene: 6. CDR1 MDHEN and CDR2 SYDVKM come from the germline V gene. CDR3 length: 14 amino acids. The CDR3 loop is CASRTGGAETEAFF. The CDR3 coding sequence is TGTGCCAGCAGGACAGGGGGCGCAGAAACTGAAGCTTTCTTT.